This T cell receptor (beta chain) emerged from a study of molecular identifiers for immune sequencing clone quantification. V shed 4 bases and J shed 7 bases, with 11 bases lying between them. This CDR3 has 12 amino acids. In germline, CDR1 is MNHEY, CDR2 SVGEGT. This clonotype has a count of ten or more. Its specificity is unknown. Each CDR3 protein is one row after TCRdb ran MiXCR on the PCR reads. The repertoire consists of over 550,000 distinct CDR3 sequences, with around 25% occurring once and the leading ten covering about 0.84%. Study outcomes and limitations: Spiked TCR RNA from one Jurkat cell reportedly showed up when mixed among 950,000 to 1,000,000 naive cells. In naive cells, clones above 20 RNA copies held under 1% of molecules, whereas in effector cells they held over 99%.

Naive CD8 libraries used about 17,000 to 1,000,000 sorted cells and 10%, 30% or 50% RNA. Sequences were obtained from naive CD8+ T cells from blood, with Jurkat cell RNA spiked in. Subset indicated: FACS-sorted CD8+CD4-CCR7+CD45RA+ naive T cells. This chain connects TRBV6-2 or TRBV6-3 to TRBJ2-7; no clear D. The TCR was taken from a human donor in good health. Some libraries in this study had Jurkat cell RNA spiked in. As DNA, the CDR3 is TGTGCCAGCAGTTTCCCCCCTCGGGAGCAGTACTTC. Translation: CASSFPPREQYF.